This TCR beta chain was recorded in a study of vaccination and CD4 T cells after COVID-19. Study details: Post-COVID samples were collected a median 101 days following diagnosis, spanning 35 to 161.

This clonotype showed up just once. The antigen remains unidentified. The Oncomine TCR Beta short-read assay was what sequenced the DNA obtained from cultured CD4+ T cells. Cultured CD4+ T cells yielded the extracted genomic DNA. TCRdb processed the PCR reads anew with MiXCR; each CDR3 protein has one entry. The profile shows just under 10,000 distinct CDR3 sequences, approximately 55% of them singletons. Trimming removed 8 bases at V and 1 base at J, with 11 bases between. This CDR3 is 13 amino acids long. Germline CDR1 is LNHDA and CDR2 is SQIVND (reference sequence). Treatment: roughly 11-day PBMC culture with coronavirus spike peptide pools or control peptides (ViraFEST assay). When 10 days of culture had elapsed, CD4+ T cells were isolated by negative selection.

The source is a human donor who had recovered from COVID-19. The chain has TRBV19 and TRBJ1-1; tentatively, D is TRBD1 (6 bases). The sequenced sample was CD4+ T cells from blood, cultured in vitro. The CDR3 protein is CASSQGSNTEAFF. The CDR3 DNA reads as TGTGCCAGTTCACAGGGATCGAACACTGAAGCTTTCTTT.